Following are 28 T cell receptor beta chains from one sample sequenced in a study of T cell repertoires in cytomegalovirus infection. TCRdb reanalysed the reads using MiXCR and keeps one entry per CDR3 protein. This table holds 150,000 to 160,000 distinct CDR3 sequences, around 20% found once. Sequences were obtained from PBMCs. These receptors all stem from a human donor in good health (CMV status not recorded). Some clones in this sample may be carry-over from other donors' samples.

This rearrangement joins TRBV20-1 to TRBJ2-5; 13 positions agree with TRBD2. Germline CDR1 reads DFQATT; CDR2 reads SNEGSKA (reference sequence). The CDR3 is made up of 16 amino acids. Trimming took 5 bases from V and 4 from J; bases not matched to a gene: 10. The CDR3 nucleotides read TGCAGTGCTGCCACTAGCGGGAGGGCCCTCGGAGAGACCCAGTACTTC. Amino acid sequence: CSAATSGRALGETQYF.

CDR3 in amino acids: CSARDLAGGTYNEQFF. The CDR3 DNA is TGCAGTGCTAGAGATCTAGCGGGAGGGACCTACAATGAGCAGTTCTTC. The chain employs TRBV20-1 and TRBJ2-1; 12 nucleotides line up with TRBD2. The V gene end was trimmed by 0 bases and the J gene end by 2 bases; junction bases not matched to a gene: 2. CDR1 and CDR2 (germline): DFQATT, SNEGSKA (reference sequence). This CDR3 region has 16 residues.

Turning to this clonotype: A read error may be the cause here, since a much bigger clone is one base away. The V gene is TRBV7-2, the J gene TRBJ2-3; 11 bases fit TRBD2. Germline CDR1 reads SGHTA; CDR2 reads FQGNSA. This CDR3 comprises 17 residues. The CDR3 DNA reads TGTGCCAGCAGCTTAACTAGCGGGGGCATTAGCACAGATGCGCAGTATTTT. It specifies CASSLTSGGISTDAQYF.

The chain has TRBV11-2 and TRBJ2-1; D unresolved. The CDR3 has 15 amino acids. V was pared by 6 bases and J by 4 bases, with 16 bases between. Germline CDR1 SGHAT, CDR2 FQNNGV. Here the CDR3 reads CASSPVGDIYNEQFF. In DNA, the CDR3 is TGTGCCAGCAGTCCAGTAGGTGACATATACAATGAGCAGTTCTTC.

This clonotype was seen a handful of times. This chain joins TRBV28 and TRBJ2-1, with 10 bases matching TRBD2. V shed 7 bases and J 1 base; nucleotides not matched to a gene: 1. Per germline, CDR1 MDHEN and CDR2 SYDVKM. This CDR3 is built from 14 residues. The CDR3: CASKLAGSYNEQFF. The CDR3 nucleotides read TGTGCCAGCAAACTAGCGGGATCCTACAATGAGCAGTTCTTC.

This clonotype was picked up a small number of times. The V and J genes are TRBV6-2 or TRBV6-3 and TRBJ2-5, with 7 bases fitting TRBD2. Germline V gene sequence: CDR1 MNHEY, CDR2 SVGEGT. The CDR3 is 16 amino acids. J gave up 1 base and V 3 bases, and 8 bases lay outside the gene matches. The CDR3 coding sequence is TGTGCCAGCAGTTATTGGGGCAGCGGGGCCCAAGAGACCCAGTACTTC. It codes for CASSYWGSGAQETQYF.

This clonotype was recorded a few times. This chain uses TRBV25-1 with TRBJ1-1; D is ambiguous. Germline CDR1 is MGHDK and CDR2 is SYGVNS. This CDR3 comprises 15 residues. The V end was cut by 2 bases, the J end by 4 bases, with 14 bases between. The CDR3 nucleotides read TGTGCCAGCAGTGAAGGCCCCAGGTTGGGCACTGAAGCTTTCTTT. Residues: CASSEGPRLGTEAFF.

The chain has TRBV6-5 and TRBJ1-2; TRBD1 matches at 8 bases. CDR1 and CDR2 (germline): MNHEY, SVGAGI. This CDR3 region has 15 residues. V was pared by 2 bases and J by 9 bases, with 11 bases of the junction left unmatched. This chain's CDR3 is CASSYAAQGAWSYTF. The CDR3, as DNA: TGTGCCAGCAGTTACGCGGCCCAGGGGGCTTGGAGCTACACCTTC.

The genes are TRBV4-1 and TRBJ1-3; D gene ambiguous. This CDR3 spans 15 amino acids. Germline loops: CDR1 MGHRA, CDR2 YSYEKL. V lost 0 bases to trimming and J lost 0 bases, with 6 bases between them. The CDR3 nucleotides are TGCGCCAGCAGCCAAGACAGCTCCTCTGGAAACACCATATATTTT. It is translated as CASSQDSSSGNTIYF.

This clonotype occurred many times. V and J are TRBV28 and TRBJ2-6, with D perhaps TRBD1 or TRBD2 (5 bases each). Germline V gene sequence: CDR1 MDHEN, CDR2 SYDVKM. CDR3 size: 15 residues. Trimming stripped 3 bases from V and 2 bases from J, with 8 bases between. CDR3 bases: TGTGCCAGCAGTTTCTTGGGGGCTGGGGCCAACGTCCTGACTTTC. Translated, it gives CASSFLGAGANVLTF.

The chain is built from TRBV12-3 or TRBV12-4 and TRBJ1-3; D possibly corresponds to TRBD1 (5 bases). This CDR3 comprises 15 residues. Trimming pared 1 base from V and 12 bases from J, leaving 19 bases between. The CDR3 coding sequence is TGTGCCAGCAGTTTAGGGGGGTACGTCGGGACCAACATATATTTT. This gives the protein CASSLGGYVGTNIYF.

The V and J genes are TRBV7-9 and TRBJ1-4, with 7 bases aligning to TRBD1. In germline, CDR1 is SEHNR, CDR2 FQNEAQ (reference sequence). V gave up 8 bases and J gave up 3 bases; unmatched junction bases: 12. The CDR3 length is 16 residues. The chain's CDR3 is CASRGTYRGPNEKLFF. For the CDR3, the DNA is TGTGCCAGCCGTGGGACCTACAGGGGACCTAATGAAAAACTGTTTTTT.

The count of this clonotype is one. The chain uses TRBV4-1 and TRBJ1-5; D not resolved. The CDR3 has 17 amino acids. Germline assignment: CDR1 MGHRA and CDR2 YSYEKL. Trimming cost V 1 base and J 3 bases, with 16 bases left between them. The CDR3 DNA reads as TGCGCCAGCAGCCAAGGCTTGCGGGGAGCGACCAATCAGCCCCAGCATTTT. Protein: CASSQGLRGATNQPQHF.

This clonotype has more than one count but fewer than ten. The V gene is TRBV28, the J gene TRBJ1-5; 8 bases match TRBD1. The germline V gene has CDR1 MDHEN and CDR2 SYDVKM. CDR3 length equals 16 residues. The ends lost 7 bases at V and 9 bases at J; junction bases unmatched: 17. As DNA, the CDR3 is TGTGCCAGCACCCCATTTTCGGGGACCGGGACAGGGCCCCAGCATTTT. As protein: CASTPFSGTGTGPQHF.

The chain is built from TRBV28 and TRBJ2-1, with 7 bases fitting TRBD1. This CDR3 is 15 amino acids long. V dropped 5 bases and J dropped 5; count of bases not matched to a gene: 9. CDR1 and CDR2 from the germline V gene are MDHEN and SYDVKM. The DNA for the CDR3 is TGTGCCAGCAGTAACAGGGGACGGGGCCACAATGAGCAGTTCTTC. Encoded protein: CASSNRGRGHNEQFF.

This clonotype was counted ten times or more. Here the CDR3 reads CASSGQSSYEQYF. CDR3 coding DNA: TGTGCCAGCAGTGGACAGAGCTCCTACGAGCAGTACTTC. V gene TRBV7-6 combines with J gene TRBJ2-7, with a tentative D call TRBD1 (6 bases). Germline CDR1 reads SGHVS; CDR2 reads FNYEAQ. The CDR3 loop spans 13 amino acids. V gave up 6 bases and J gave up 0 bases, with 9 bases separating them.

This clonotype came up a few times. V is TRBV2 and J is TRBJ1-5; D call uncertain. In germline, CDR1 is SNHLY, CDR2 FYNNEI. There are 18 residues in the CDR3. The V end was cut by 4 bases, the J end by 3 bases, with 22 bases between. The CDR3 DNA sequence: TGTGCCAGCAGTGGGGATCTGAGGGCGTTTTCTATCAATCAGCCCCAGCATTTT. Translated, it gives CASSGDLRAFSINQPQHF.

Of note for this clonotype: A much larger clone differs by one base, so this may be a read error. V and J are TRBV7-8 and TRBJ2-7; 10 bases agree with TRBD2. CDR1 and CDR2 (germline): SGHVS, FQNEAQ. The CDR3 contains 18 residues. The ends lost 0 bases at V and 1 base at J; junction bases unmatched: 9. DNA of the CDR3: TGTGCCAGCAGCTTAGCGCCCATAGCGGGAGGTCGATCCTACGAGCAGTACTTC. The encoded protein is CASSLAPIAGGRSYEQYF.

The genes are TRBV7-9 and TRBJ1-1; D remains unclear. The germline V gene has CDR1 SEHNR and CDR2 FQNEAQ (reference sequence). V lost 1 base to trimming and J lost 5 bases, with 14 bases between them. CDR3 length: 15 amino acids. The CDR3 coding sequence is TGTGCCAGCAGCTTAGAGGTCCCAGGTAGGACTGAAGCTTTCTTT. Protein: CASSLEVPGRTEAFF. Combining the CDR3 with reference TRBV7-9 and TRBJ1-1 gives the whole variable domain DTGVSQNPRHKITKRGQNVTFRCDPISEHNRLYWYRQTLGQGPEFLTYFQNEAQLEKSRLLSDRFSAERPKGSFSTLEIQRTEQGDSAMYLCASSLEVPGRTEAFFGQGTRLTVV.

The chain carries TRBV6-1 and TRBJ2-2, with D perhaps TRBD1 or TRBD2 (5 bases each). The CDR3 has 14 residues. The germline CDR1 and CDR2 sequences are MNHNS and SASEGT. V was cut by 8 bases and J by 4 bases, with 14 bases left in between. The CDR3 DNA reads TGTGCCAGCCAAGAGGGGCGCGCCACCGGGGAGCTGTTTTTT. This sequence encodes CASQEGRATGELFF.

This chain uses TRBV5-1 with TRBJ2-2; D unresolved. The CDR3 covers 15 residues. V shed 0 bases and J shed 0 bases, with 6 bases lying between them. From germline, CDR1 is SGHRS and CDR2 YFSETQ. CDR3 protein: CASSLEGANTGELFF. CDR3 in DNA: TGCGCCAGCAGCTTGGAAGGAGCGAACACCGGGGAGCTGTTTTTT.

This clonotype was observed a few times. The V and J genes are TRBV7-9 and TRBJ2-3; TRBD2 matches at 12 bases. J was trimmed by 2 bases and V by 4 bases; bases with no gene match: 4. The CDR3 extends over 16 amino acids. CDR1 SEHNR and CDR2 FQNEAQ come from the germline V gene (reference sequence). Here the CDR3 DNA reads TGTGCCAGCAGCTCATGGACTAGCGGGGTCACAGATACGCAGTATTTT. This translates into CASSSWTSGVTDTQYF.

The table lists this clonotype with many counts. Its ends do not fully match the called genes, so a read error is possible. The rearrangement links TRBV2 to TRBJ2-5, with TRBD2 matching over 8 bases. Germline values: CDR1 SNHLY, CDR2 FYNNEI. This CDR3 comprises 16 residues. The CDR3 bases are TGTGCCAGCAGGGAAGAACTAGCGGACTACCAAGAGACCCAGTACTTC. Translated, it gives CASREELADYQETQYF.

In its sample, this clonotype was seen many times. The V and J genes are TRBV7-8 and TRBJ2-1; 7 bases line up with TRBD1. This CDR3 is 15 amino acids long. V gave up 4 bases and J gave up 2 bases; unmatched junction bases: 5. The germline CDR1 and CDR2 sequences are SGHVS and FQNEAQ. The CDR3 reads CASSSDRVPYNEQFF. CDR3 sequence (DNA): TGTGCCAGCAGCTCCGACAGGGTACCCTACAATGAGCAGTTCTTC.

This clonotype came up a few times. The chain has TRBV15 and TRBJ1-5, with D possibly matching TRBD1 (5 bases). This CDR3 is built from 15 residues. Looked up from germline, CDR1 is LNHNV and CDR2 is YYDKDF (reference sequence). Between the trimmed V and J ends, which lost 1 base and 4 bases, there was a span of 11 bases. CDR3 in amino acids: CATSRGRQGNQPQHF. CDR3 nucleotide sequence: TGTGCCACCAGCAGAGGCAGGCAGGGTAATCAGCCCCAGCATTTT.

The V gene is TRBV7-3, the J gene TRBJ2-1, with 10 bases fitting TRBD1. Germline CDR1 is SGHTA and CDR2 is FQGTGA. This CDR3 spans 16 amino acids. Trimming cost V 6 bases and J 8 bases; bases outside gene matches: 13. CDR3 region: CASSRGSGQGLHEQFF. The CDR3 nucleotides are TGTGCCAGCAGTCGCGGATCGGGACAGGGGTTGCATGAGCAGTTCTTC.

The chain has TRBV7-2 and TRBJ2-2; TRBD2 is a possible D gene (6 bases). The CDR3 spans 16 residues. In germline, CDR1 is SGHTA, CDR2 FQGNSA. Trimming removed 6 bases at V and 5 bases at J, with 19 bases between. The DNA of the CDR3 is TGTGCCAGCAGTGGACGAGAAGGGACTCAAACCGGGGAGCTGTTTTTT. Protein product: CASSGREGTQTGELFF.

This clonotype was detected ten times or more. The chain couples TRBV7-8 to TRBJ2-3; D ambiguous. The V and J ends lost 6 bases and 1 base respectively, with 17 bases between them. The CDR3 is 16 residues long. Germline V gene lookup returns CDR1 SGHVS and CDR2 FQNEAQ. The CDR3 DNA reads TGTGCCAGCAGGAGAAAAAGGTTTGGGGGCACAGATACGCAGTATTTT. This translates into CASRRKRFGGTDTQYF. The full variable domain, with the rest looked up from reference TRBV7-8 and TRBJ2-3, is GAGVSQSPRYKVAKRGQDVALRCDPISGHVSLFWYQQALGQGPEFLTYFQNEAQLDKSGLPSDRFFAERPEGSVSTLKIQRTQQEDSAVYLCASRRKRFGGTDTQYFGPGTRLTVL.